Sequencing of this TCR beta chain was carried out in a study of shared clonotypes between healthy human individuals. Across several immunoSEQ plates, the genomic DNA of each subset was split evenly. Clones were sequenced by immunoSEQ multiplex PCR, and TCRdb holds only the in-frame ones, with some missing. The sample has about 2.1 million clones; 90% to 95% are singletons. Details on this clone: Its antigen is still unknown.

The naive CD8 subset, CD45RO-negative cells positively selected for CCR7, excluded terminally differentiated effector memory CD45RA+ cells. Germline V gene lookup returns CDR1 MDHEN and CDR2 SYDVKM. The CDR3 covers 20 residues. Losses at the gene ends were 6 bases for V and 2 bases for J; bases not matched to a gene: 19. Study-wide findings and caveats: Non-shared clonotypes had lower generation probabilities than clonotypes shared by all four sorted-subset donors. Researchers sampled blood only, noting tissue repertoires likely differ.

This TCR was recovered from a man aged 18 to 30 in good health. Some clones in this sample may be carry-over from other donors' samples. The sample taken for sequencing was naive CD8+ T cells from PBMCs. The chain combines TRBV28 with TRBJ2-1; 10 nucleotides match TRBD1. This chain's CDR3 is CASSIPTGTGDPGTYNEQFF. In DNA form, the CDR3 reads TGTGCCAGCAGCATACCCACCGGGACAGGGGACCCGGGGACCTACAATGAGCAGTTCTTC.